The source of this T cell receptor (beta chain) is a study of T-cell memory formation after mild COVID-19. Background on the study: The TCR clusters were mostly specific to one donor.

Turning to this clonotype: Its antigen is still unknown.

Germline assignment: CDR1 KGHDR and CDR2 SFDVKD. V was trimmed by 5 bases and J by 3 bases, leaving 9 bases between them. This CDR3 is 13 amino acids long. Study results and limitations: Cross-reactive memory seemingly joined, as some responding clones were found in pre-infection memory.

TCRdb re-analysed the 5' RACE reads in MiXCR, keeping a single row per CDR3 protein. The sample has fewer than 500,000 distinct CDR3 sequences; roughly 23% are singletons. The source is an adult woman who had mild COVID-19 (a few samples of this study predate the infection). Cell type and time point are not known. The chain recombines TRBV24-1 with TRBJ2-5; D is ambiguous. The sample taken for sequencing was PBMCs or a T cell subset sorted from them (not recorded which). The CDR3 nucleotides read TGTGCCACCAGTGGGGGTGGAGAAGAGACCCAGTACTTC. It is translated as CATSGGGEETQYF.